What follows are 10 T cell receptor beta chains derived from one specimen sequenced in a study of identical twins. MiXCR, applied by TCRdb to the 5' RACE reads, yields one record per CDR3 protein. The data hold hundreds of thousands of distinct CDR3 sequences, with 7.1% observed a single time. These records were also assigned to another study, of yellow fever vaccine responses in identical twins.

What was sequenced was PBMCs. The origin of the receptors is a woman younger than 35 in good health.

Details on this clonotype: Given a much more abundant clone one base away, this may be a read error. The V and J genes are TRBV4-2 and TRBJ2-1; tentatively, D is TRBD1 or TRBD2 (5 bases each). The end of the DNA fits TRBJ2-7 better, so the J call may be wrong. The CDR3 totals 17 residues. Germline values: CDR1 LGHNA, CDR2 YNFKEQ. This CDR3 reads CASSQDGASLWGNEQYF. The CDR3 nucleotides are TGTGCCAGCAGCCAAGATGGGGCTAGCTTATGGGGCAATGAGCAGTACTTC.

This clonotype was seen a handful of times. V and J are TRBV6-5 and TRBJ2-7; 16 positions match TRBD2. Germline-derived CDR1 and CDR2 are MNHEY and SVGAGI. CDR3 length: 15 amino acids. V dropped 2 bases and J dropped 7; count of bases not matched to a gene: 2. The DNA for the CDR3 is TGTGCCAGCAGTTACGGGACTAGCGGGAGGGGTGAGCAGTACTTC. Encoded protein: CASSYGTSGRGEQYF.

There are many counts of this clonotype. V is TRBV7-8 and J is TRBJ2-7; no clear D. Germline V gene lookup returns CDR1 SGHVS and CDR2 FQNEAQ. Trimming removed 1 base at V and 3 bases at J, with 10 bases between. The CDR3 loop spans 14 amino acids. The CDR3 nucleotides are TGTGCCAGCAGCTTAGGGATAGGGTACTACGAGCAGTACGTC. As protein: CASSLGIGYYEQYV.

This clonotype showed up many times. The chain links TRBV20-1 to TRBJ1-6; D is perhaps TRBD1 (5 bases). Germline CDR1 and CDR2: DFQATT and SNEGSKA (reference sequence). The CDR3 totals 12 residues. Trimming cost V 8 bases and J 14 bases, with 19 bases left between them. The CDR3 region has the DNA TGCAGTTCCAGTGGGGGATGGGGCACCCTCCACTTT. This encodes CSSSGGWGTLHF.

This chain links TRBV7-2 with TRBJ2-7; 8 positions agree with TRBD2. Germline loops: CDR1 SGHTA, CDR2 FQGNSA. With 5 bases clipped from V and 6 bases from J, the junction kept 6 bases outside the gene matches. The CDR3 totals 13 residues. Written as DNA, the CDR3 is TGTGCCAGCAGCCAGGGGACTAGTCCCGAGCAGTACGTC. Translating it yields CASSQGTSPEQYV.

The V gene is TRBV14, the J gene TRBJ2-7; 12 nucleotides line up with TRBD1. The CDR3 sequence is 15 residues long. Germline-derived CDR1 and CDR2 are SGHDN and FVKESK. Germline trimming cut 6 bases from V and 7 bases from J; bases unmatched to any gene: 10. CDR3: CASRRDRGPAGEQYV. In nucleotides, the CDR3 is TGTGCCAGCAGACGGGACAGGGGGCCGGCGGGAGAGCAGTACGTC.

This clonotype occurred many times. The chain recombines TRBV2 with TRBJ2-1, with 15 bases lining up with TRBD2. The J segment lost 8 bases and the V segment lost 8 bases, leaving 1 base of the junction unmatched. CDR1 and CDR2 from the germline V gene are SNHLY and FYNNEI. This CDR3 is 13 amino acids long. CDR3: CASGLAGGDEQFF. The CDR3 coding sequence is TGTGCCAGCGGACTAGCGGGAGGGGATGAGCAGTTCTTC. The whole variable domain, filled in from reference TRBV2 and TRBJ2-1, reads EPEVTQTPSHQVTQMGQEVILRCVPISNHLYFYWYRQILGQKVEFLVSFYNNEISEKSEIFDDQFSVERPDGSNFTLKIRSTKLEDSAMYFCASGLAGGDEQFFGPGTRLTVL.

This clonotype was seen more than once but under ten times. The chain links TRBV6-5 to TRBJ1-1; TRBD1 aligns across 8 bases. In germline, CDR1 is MNHEY, CDR2 SVGAGI. V lost 0 bases, J lost 4 bases, and 4 bases stayed unmatched. This CDR3 contains 15 residues. CDR3 in amino acids: CASSYSDRVGTEAFF. CDR3 coding DNA: TGTGCCAGCAGTTACTCGGACAGGGTCGGCACTGAAGCTTTCTTT.

This clonotype was counted at least ten times. The rearrangement links TRBV11-2 to TRBJ2-7; the match to TRBD2 covers 8 bases. V lost 5 bases to trimming and J lost 7 bases; unmatched junction nucleotides: 13. Germline V CDR1 and CDR2: SGHAT, FQNNGV. The CDR3 contains 15 residues. The CDR3 loop is CASSTSGSTVGEQYF. CDR3 coding DNA: TGTGCCAGCAGCACCAGCGGGAGCACCGTAGGAGAGCAGTACTTC.

The sample holds a few counts of this clonotype. This chain links TRBV5-5 with TRBJ2-2; no definite D call. Germline V gives CDR1 SGHKS, CDR2 YYEKEE (reference sequence). V lost 4 bases, J lost 4 bases, and 14 bases lay in between. The CDR3 totals 15 residues. The CDR3 coding sequence is TGTGCCAGCAGCAAAGGATTGGGGTTCACCGGGGAGCTGTTTTTT. Translation gives CASSKGLGFTGELFF.